The T cell receptor (beta chain) described here comes from a study of blood T cell repertoires in COVID-19. This clone was recorded a few times. The table came from immunoSEQ multiplex PCR; TCRdb's copy has only in-frame clones and leaves some out. The table lists approximately 230,000 clones, 70% to 85% of them singletons, with 8.9% in the top ten. The clonotype originates from a man older than 75 with acute or convalescent COVID-19. Sequenced input: peripheral blood.

CDR3: CASLASGSRPGELFF. For the CDR3, the DNA is TGTGCCAGCTTGGCCTCGGGATCCCGACCCGGGGAGCTGTTTTTT. This chain connects TRBV7-9 to TRBJ2-2, with a weak D call TRBD2 (5 bases). This CDR3 contains 15 residues. Germline-derived CDR1 and CDR2 are SEHNR and FQNEAQ (reference sequence). Trimming left V 8 bases short and J 6 bases short, with 19 bases between.